This TCR beta chain was identified in a study of OX40 agonist ivuxolimab in advanced cancers. For the study at large: Patients received intravenous ivuxolimab every 2 weeks at 0.01 to 10 mg/kg.

The V gene lost 1 base and the J gene lost 5 bases, with 14 bases spanning the gap. The germline CDR1 and CDR2 sequences are WSHSY and SAAADI. The CDR3 is 15 residues long. Repertoires were generated with immunoSEQ multiplex PCR, while TCRdb's copy carries only in-frame clones and drops some. The sample gives 25,000 to 35,000 clones, 86% of which show up once; around 30% is in the top ten. About this clone: Its antigen is unknown.

Study observations and caveats: At doses 0.1 to 3.0 mg/kg, CD4+ and CD8+ clones expanded.

Any history of autoimmune disease or systemic immunosuppression disqualified patients. At cycle 4 day 1, cycle 7 day 1, and baseline, blood was sampled. The clonotype comes from an adult with an advanced solid tumor such as melanoma, head and neck, liver or kidney cancer. The sequences come from CD4+ or CD8+ T cells sorted from blood, collected in a trial of the OX40 agonist ivuxolimab. This chain links TRBV10-2 with TRBJ1-2; D is possibly TRBD1 (6 bases). CDR3 sequence reads: CASSEFPGTPYGYTF. Here the CDR3 DNA reads TGCGCCAGCAGTGAGTTTCCTGGGACACCTTATGGCTACACCTTC.